One and the same sample provided the 28 T cell receptor beta chains below, sequenced in a study of beta chain features in type 1 diabetes. Study results and caveats: TCRB CDR3 length was moderately but significantly reduced in all four CD4+ subsets of Type 1 diabetes patients.

The authors reverse transcribed all of the isolated RNA, so sequencing captured expressed TCRB transcripts. Produced via immunoSEQ multiplex PCR; TCRdb's table is partial and in-frame only. The sample has around 130,000 clones; 7.5% to 9.5% are singletons. The antigens for these receptors are not known. Material for sequencing was central memory CD4+ T cells from blood. The source of these receptors is a man aged 25-45 years with type 1 diabetes.

The V gene is TRBV27, the J gene TRBJ2-1; 10 bases are shared with TRBD2. Germline V gene lookup returns CDR1 MNHEY and CDR2 SMNVEV (reference sequence). The V gene end was trimmed by 7 bases and the J gene end by 9 bases; junction bases not matched to a gene: 9. This CDR3 has 14 residues. CDR3 nucleotides: TGTGCCAGCACCCTTAGCGGGGGGTTCGGTGAGCAGTTCTTC. Amino acids: CASTLSGGFGEQFF.

This clone came up a few times. J is TRBJ1-2 and V is TRBV15; D gene unclear. Germline V gene data show CDR1 as LNHNV and CDR2 as YYDKDF (reference sequence). The CDR3 length is 13 residues. Trimming took 7 bases from V and 4 from J, leaving 13 bases between them. The chain's CDR3 is CATKAFLSYGYTF. As DNA, the CDR3 is TGTGCCACCAAAGCGTTTCTTAGCTATGGCTACACCTTC.

In this sample, this clone turned up a few times. DNA for the CDR3: TGTGCCAGCGGGCTGACAGGGGTCTACGAGCAGTACTTC. It codes for CASGLTGVYEQYF. The V call is TRBV28, the J call TRBJ2-7; TRBD1 matches at 8 bases. CDR1 is MDHEN, CDR2 SYDVKM, per germline. This CDR3 is 13 amino acids long. V lost 8 bases, J lost 3 bases, and 6 bases stayed unmatched.

This clone was detected a few times. The chain combines TRBV27 with TRBJ2-7, with D perhaps TRBD2 (7 bases). In germline, CDR1 is MNHEY, CDR2 SMNVEV (reference sequence). Trimming cost V 8 bases and J 3 bases, with 14 bases left between them. The CDR3 contains 13 residues. In nucleotides, the CDR3 is TGTGCCAGCGGGAGGGGCAGGGGCTACGAGCAGTACTTC. Amino acids: CASGRGRGYEQYF.

The CDR3 bases are TGTGCCAGCAGCTTAATGGGGCAACTCTCTGGGGCCAACGTCCTGACTTTC. This translates into CASSLMGQLSGANVLTF. The genes are TRBV7-3 and TRBJ2-6; D might be TRBD1 (5 bases). The CDR3 length is 17 residues. The V end was cut by 1 base, the J end by 0 bases, with 10 bases between. The germline CDR1 and CDR2 sequences are SGHTA and FQGTGA.

This clone came up a few times. The genes are TRBV25-1 and TRBJ2-3; 8 nucleotides line up with TRBD2. The CDR3 has 16 residues. Per the germline V gene, CDR1 is MGHDK and CDR2 is SYGVNS. J gave up 5 bases and V 1 base, and 8 bases lay outside the gene matches. DNA for the CDR3: TGTGCCAGCAGTGAATTCAGCGGGGGCCGTCGAGATACGCAGTATTTT. Its protein product is CASSEFSGGRRDTQYF.

This clone appeared a few times. This chain joins TRBV6-5 and TRBJ1-6, with D tentatively TRBD1 (5 bases). The V end lost 7 bases, the J end lost 14 bases, and 18 bases lay between the germline ends. The CDR3 totals 13 residues. Germline CDR1 reads MNHEY; CDR2 reads SVGAGI. The CDR3 reads CASMGSGFVSLHF. Written as DNA, the CDR3 is TGTGCCAGCATGGGGTCAGGGTTTGTGTCCCTCCACTTT.

This rearrangement joins TRBV4-3 to TRBJ2-3, with 11 positions matching TRBD1. Germline trimming cut 1 base from V and 4 bases from J; bases unmatched to any gene: 4. CDR1 and CDR2 (germline): LGHNA, YSLEER. This CDR3 has 16 residues. This chain's CDR3 is CASSQGPGQGADTQYF. The CDR3 DNA reads as TGCGCCAGCAGCCAAGGTCCGGGACAGGGGGCAGATACGCAGTATTTT.

About this clone itself: This sample also contains other DNA sequences that code for the same CDR3. The CDR3 loop is CASSVAGETQYF. The CDR3 nucleotides are TGTGCCAGCAGCGTAGCGGGAGAGACCCAGTACTTC. The gene calls are TRBV9 and TRBJ2-5; D not certain. V was trimmed by 0 bases and J by 4 bases, leaving 4 bases between them. The CDR3 sequence is 12 residues long. Germline values: CDR1 SGDLS, CDR2 YYNGEE.

V gene TRBV30 combines with J gene TRBJ2-7, with 10 bases matching TRBD1. The CDR3 is 14 residues long. Germline V CDR1 and CDR2: GTSNPN, SVGIG (reference sequence). V trimming: 1 base; J trimming: 9 bases; junction bases outside the gene matches: 9. CDR3 DNA: TGTGCCTGGAGTGGGGGGACAGGGGCCCGAGGGCAGTACTTC. Translation: CAWSGGTGARGQYF.

This chain joins TRBV11-2 and TRBJ2-5; weak D call: TRBD2 (6 bases). The CDR3 totals 13 residues. Germline CDR1 reads SGHAT; CDR2 reads FQNNGV. The germline V and J ends were trimmed by 2 bases and 5 bases, with 9 bases remaining between them. Written as DNA, the CDR3 is TGTGCCAGCAGCTTAAATGGGAGGGAGACCCAGTACTTC. It encodes CASSLNGRETQYF. The complete variable domain, with remaining parts taken from reference TRBV11-2 and TRBJ2-5, reads EAGVAQSPRYKIIEKRQSVAFWCNPISGHATLYWYQQILGQGPKLLIQFQNNGVVDDSQLPKDRFSAERLKGVDSTLKIQPAKLEDSAVYLCASSLNGRETQYFGPGTRLLVL.

The rearrangement links TRBV5-1 to TRBJ2-3, with TRBD2 matching over 8 bases. Germline lookup yields CDR1 SGHRS and CDR2 YFSETQ. The junction had 7 bases not matched to a gene; V was cut back by 5 bases and J by 2 bases. The CDR3 is 15 amino acids. CDR3 protein: CASRGLDSYTDTQYF. CDR3 nucleotide sequence: TGCGCCAGCAGGGGACTAGACTCGTACACAGATACGCAGTATTTT.

The chain combines TRBV18 with TRBJ1-1, with 11 bases matching TRBD1. The germline gives CDR1 KGHSH, CDR2 LQKENI. With 1 base clipped from V and 3 bases from J, the junction kept 4 bases outside the gene matches. This CDR3 has 16 residues. Written as DNA, the CDR3 is TGTGCCAGCTCACCACGGACAGGGGGCGGGTACACTGAAGCTTTCTTT. As protein: CASSPRTGGGYTEAFF.

The J gene is TRBJ2-2, the V gene TRBV11-2, with a possible D match to TRBD2 (7 bases). Germline CDR1 and CDR2: SGHAT and FQNNGV. The CDR3 sequence is 14 residues long. V dropped 5 bases and J dropped 6 bases, with 13 bases sitting between them. CDR3 amino acids: CASSRMGGPGELFF. CDR3 DNA: TGTGCCAGCAGCCGAATGGGGGGGCCCGGGGAGCTGTTTTTT.

This clone was found a few times. V gene TRBV7-2 combines with J gene TRBJ2-3; possibly TRBD2 for D (5 bases). Trimming pared 6 bases from V and 4 bases from J, leaving 8 bases between. Germline-derived CDR1 and CDR2 are SGHTA and FQGNSA. This CDR3 spans 12 amino acids. The chain's CDR3 is CASSYSADTQYF. In nucleotides, the CDR3 is TGTGCCAGCAGTTATAGCGCAGATACGCAGTATTTT.

This clone was detected only a few times. V is TRBV5-1 and J is TRBJ2-3; 10 bases match TRBD1. This CDR3 has 16 residues. Looked up from germline, CDR1 is SGHRS and CDR2 is YFSETQ. With V trimmed by 0 bases and J by 6 bases, 7 bases remained unmatched. CDR3 nucleotides: TGCGCCAGCAGCTTGGCCAGCGGGACAGGGGTGGATACGCAGTATTTT. This encodes CASSLASGTGVDTQYF.

A few counts support this clone. The genes are TRBV14 and TRBJ1-5; D perhaps matches TRBD1 (5 bases). Germline values: CDR1 SGHDN, CDR2 FVKESK. The CDR3 has 13 amino acids. Deletions cut 6 bases from V and 5 bases from J, with 11 bases between. For the CDR3, the DNA is TGTGCCAGCAGTGTCGACAGTCATCAGCCCCAGCATTTT. Protein sequence: CASSVDSHQPQHF.

This clone was seen more than once but under ten times. V and J are TRBV30 and TRBJ2-6; D may be TRBD2 (5 bases). CDR3 length: 13 residues. The ends were cut back, 5 bases at V and 2 bases at J, with 7 bases in the middle. Germline CDR1 is GTSNPN and CDR2 is SVGIG (reference sequence). CDR3 in DNA: TGTGCCTGGCGAGGGCCTGGGGCCAACGTCCTGACTTTC. Translation: CAWRGPGANVLTF.

The rearrangement links TRBV4-2 to TRBJ2-1, with 7 nucleotides matching TRBD2. CDR1 and CDR2 from the germline V gene are LGHNA and YNFKEQ. Losses at the gene ends were 0 bases for V and 12 bases for J; bases not matched to a gene: 14. This CDR3 has 16 residues. CDR3 bases: TGTGCCAGCAGCCAAGAGGCCAGCGGGGCCTTCGGATGGCAGTTCTTC. This encodes CASSQEASGAFGWQFF.

This clone was seen more than once but under ten times. J is TRBJ2-5 and V is TRBV29-1; 8 positions match TRBD2. The CDR3 sequence is 14 residues long. In germline, CDR1 is SQVTM, CDR2 ANQGSEA. V shed 1 base and J 2 bases; nucleotides not matched to a gene: 3. Written as DNA, the CDR3 is TGCAGCGTTGAAGGTGTAGCGGGGCAAGAGACCCAGTACTTC. This codes for CSVEGVAGQETQYF. Based on the CDR3 plus reference TRBV29-1 and TRBJ2-5, the full variable domain is SAVISQKPSRDICQRGTSLTIQCQVDSQVTMMFWYRQQPGQSLTLIATANQGSEATYESGFVIDKFPISRPNLTFSTLTVSNMSPEDSSIYLCSVEGVAGQETQYFGPGTRLLVL.

A few counts support this clone. The chain combines TRBV18 with TRBJ2-2; 11 bases align to TRBD2. Germline trimming cut 5 bases from V and 5 bases from J; bases unmatched to any gene: 4. CDR3 length: 15 amino acids. Looked up from germline, CDR1 is KGHSH and CDR2 is LQKENI. The CDR3 sequence is CASSKGTSGTGELFF. The CDR3 bases are TGTGCCAGCTCAAAGGGGACTAGCGGAACCGGGGAGCTGTTTTTT. Full variable domain (remainder filled in from reference TRBV18 and TRBJ2-2): NAGVMQNPRHLVRRRGQEARLRCSPMKGHSHVYWYRQLPEEGLKFMVYLQKENIIDESGMPKERFSAEFPKEGPSILRIQQVVRGDSAAYFCASSKGTSGTGELFFGEGSRLTVL.

J is TRBJ2-7 and V is TRBV9; possible D gene TRBD2, 6 bases. CDR1 and CDR2 (germline): SGDLS, YYNGEE. V dropped 0 bases and J dropped 1 base, with 11 bases sitting between them. CDR3 length: 15 amino acids. Written as DNA, the CDR3 is TGTGCCAGCAGCGTAGAGCTGGGGGGATCCTACGAGCAGTACTTC. This translates into CASSVELGGSYEQYF.

This clone was observed a handful of times. The chain uses TRBV14 and TRBJ1-1, with D uncertain. V lost 0 bases to trimming and J lost 2 bases, with 4 bases between them. This CDR3 has 13 amino acids. Germline CDR1 SGHDN, CDR2 FVKESK. The CDR3 region is CASSQDLNTEAFF. DNA for the CDR3: TGTGCCAGCAGCCAAGATTTAAACACTGAAGCTTTCTTT.

The chain links TRBV6-6 to TRBJ2-1; D might be TRBD2 (5 bases). CDR3 length equals 15 residues. V dropped 5 bases and J dropped 0 bases, with 11 bases sitting between them. Germline V lookup: CDR1 MNHNY, CDR2 SVGAGI (reference sequence). The DNA for the CDR3 is TGTGCCAGCAGTCCCCCGGGGAGCTCCTACAATGAGCAGTTCTTC. As protein: CASSPPGSSYNEQFF.

This clone has a handful of counts. The rearrangement links TRBV19 to TRBJ1-4; TRBD1 matches 7 bases. The J segment lost 3 bases and the V segment lost 5 bases, leaving 6 bases of the junction unmatched. CDR1 LNHDA and CDR2 SQIVND come from the germline V gene (reference sequence). CDR3 size: 15 residues. DNA of the CDR3: TGTGCCAGTAGTCCCGGGACAGCCGCTAATGAAAAACTGTTTTTT. It translates to CASSPGTAANEKLFF.

CDR3 region: CASSFLGQGGSPLHF. The CDR3 DNA reads as TGTGCCAGCAGTTTTCTGGGACAGGGTGGTTCACCCCTCCACTTT. This chain connects TRBV27 to TRBJ1-6, with TRBD1 matching 9 bases. Trimming took 3 bases from V and 9 from J; bases not matched to a gene: 6. CDR3 length: 15 amino acids. Germline CDR1 is MNHEY and CDR2 is SMNVEV (reference sequence).

The rearrangement joins TRBV5-1 to TRBJ2-1; TRBD2 matches 14 bases. This CDR3 comprises 18 residues. Germline CDR1 reads SGHRS; CDR2 reads YFSETQ. J was trimmed by 2 bases and V by 1 base; bases with no gene match: 5. CDR3 loop: CASSLSGTSGGAYNEQFF. The CDR3 DNA sequence: TGCGCCAGCAGCTTGAGCGGGACTAGCGGGGGCGCCTACAATGAGCAGTTCTTC.

This clone was seen a few times. The rearrangement joins TRBV11-2 to TRBJ2-3; D may be TRBD2 (5 bases). Germline V gene data show CDR1 as SGHAT and CDR2 as FQNNGV. V was pared by 5 bases and J by 4 bases, with 7 bases between. The CDR3 extends over 12 amino acids. CDR3 residues: CASSLEADTQYF. The CDR3 bases are TGTGCCAGCAGCCTGGAGGCAGATACGCAGTATTTT.